This T cell receptor beta chain was identified during a study of cytomegalovirus exposure and HLA in healthy donors. The V end was cut by 8 bases, the J end by 2 bases, with 22 bases between. The CDR3 runs to 16 residues. Germline CDR1 is MNHEY and CDR2 is SMNVEV (reference sequence). Nominally healthy donors provided the samples, though records likely missed some immune exposures. A multiplex PCR was run with 60 Vbeta primers and 13 Jbeta primers. The method was immunoSEQ multiplex PCR; TCRdb's version includes in-frame clones alone and lacks a portion of them. The ten most abundant clones cover over 4% of a sample with roughly 71,000 clones.

The receptor was isolated from a woman in her forties in good health and CMV-seropositive. Sequencing input: PBMCs. J is TRBJ2-7 and V is TRBV27; D is perhaps TRBD2 (6 bases). CDR3 DNA sequence: TGTGCCAGCGGATCACAGTTCCTAGCGAGAGCCTACGAGCAGTACTTC. As protein: CASGSQFLARAYEQYF.